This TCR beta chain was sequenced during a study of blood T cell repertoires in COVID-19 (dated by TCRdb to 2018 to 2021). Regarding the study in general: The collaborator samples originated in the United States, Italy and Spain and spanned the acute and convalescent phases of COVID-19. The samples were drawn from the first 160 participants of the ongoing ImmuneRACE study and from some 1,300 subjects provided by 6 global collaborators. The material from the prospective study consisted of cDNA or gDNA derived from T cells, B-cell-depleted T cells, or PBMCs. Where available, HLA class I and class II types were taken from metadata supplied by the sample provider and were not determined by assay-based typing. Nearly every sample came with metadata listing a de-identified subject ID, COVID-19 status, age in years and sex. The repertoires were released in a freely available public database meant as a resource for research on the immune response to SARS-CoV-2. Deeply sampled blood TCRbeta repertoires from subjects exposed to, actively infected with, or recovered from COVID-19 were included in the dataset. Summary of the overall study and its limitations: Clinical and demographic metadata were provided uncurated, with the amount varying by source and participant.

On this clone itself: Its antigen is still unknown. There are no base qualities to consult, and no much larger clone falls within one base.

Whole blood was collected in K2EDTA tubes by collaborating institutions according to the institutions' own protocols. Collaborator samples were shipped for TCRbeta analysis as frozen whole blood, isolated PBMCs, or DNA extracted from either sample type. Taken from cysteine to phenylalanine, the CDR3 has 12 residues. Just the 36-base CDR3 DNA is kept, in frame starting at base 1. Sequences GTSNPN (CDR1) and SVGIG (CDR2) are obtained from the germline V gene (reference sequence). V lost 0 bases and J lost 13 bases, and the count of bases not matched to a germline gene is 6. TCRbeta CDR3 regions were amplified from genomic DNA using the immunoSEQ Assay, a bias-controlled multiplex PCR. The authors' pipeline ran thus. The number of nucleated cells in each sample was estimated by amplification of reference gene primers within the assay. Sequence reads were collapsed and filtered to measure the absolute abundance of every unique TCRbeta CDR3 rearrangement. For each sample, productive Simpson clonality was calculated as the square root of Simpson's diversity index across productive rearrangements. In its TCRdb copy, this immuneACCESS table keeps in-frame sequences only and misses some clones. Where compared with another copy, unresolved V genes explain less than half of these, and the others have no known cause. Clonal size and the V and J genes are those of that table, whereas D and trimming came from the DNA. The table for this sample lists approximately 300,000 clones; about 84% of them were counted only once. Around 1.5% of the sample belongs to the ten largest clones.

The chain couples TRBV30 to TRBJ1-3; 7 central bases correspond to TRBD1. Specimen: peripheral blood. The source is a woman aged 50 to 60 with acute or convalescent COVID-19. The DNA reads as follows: TGTGCCTGGAGTGTCAGGGGGACGTCGATATATTTT. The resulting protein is CAWSVRGTSIYF.